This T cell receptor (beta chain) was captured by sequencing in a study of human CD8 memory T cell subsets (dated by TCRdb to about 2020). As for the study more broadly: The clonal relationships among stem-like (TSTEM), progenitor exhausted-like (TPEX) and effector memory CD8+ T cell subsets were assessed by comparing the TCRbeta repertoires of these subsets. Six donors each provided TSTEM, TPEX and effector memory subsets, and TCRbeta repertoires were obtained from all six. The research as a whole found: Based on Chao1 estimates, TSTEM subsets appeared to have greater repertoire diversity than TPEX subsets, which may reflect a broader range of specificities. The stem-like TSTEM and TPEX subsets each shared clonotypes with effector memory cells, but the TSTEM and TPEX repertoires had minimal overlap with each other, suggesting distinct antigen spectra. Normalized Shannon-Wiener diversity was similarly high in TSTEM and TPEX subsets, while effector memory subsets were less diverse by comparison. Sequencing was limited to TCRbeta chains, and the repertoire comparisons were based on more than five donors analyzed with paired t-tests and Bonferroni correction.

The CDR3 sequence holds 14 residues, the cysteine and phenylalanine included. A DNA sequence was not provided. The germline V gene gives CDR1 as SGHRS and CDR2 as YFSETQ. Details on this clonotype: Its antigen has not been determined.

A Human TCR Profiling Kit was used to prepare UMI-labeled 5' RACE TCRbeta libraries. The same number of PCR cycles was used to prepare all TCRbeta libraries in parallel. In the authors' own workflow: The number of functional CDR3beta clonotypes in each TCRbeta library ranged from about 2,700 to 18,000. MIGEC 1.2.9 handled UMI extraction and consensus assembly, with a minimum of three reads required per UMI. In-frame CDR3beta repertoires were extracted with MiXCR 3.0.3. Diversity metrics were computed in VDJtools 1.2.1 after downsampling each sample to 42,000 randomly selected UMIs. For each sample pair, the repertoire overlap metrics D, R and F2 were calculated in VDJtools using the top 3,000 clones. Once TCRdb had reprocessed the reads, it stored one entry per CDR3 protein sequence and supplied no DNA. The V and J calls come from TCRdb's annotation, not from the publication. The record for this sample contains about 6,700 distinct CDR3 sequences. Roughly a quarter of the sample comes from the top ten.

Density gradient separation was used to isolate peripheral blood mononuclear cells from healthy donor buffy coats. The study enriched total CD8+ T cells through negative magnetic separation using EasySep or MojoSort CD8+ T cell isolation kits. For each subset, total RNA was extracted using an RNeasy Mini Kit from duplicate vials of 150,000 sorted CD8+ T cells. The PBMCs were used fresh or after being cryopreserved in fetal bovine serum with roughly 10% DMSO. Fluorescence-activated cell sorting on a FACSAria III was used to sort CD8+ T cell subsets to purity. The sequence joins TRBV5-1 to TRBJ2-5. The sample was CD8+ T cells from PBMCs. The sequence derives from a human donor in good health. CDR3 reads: CASSLISSQETQYF.